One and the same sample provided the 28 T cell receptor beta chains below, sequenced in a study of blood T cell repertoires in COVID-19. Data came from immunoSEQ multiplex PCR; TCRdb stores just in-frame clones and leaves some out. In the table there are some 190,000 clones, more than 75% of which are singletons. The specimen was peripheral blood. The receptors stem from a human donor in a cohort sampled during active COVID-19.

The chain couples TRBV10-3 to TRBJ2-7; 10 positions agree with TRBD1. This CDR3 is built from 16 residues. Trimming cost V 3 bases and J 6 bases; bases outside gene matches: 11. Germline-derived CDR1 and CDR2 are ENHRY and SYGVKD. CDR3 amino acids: CAISEGGGQGPPEQYF. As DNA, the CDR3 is TGTGCCATCAGTGAAGGTGGGGGACAGGGGCCCCCCGAGCAGTACTTC.

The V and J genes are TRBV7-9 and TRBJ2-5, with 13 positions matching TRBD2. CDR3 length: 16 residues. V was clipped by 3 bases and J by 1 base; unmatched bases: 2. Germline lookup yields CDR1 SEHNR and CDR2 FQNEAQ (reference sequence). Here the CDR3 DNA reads TGTGCCAGCAGCTTTGGACTAGCGGGGGTCCAAGAGACCCAGTACTTC. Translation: CASSFGLAGVQETQYF.

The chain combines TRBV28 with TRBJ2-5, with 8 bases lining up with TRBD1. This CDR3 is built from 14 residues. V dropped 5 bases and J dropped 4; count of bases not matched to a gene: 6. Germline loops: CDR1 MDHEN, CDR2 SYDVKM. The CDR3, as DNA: TGTGCCAGCAGTGCGGACAGGGTGAGAGAGACCCAGTACTTC. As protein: CASSADRVRETQYF.

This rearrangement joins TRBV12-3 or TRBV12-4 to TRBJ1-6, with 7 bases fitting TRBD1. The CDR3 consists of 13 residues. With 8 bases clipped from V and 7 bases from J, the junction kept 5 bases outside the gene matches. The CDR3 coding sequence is TGTGCCAGCTCGGCAGGGGGGAATTCACCCCTCCACTTT. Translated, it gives CASSAGGNSPLHF.

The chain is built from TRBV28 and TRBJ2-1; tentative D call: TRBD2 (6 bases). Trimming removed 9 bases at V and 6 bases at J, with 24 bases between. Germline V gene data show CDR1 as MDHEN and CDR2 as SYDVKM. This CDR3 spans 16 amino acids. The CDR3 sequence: CASLPLRLGIANEQFF. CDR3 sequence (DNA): TGTGCCAGTCTTCCTCTGAGACTAGGCATTGCCAATGAGCAGTTCTTC.

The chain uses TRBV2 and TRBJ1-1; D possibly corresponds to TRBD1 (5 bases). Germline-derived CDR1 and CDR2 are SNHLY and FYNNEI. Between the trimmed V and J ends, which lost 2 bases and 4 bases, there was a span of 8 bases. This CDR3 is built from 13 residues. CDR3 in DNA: TGTGCCAGCAGTGAACAGGGTGGCACTGAAGCTTTCTTT. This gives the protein CASSEQGGTEAFF.

CDR3 sequence (DNA): TGTGCCAGCAGTGAACAACTCGCAGCTTTCTTT. Encoded protein: CASSEQLAAFF. The genes are TRBV6-1 and TRBJ1-1; D gene ambiguous. Between the trimmed V and J ends, which lost 2 bases and 10 bases, there was a span of 8 bases. CDR1 is MNHNS, CDR2 SASEGT, per germline. This CDR3 region has 11 residues.

The CDR3 reads CASSQTGPGTEAFF. CDR3 sequence (DNA): TGTGCCAGCAGCCAAACAGGGCCGGGCACTGAAGCTTTCTTT. The genes are TRBV7-9 and TRBJ1-1, with D perhaps TRBD1 (6 bases). The V end was cut by 5 bases, the J end by 4 bases, with 14 bases between. In germline, CDR1 is SEHNR, CDR2 FQNEAQ (reference sequence). CDR3 length: 14 residues.

The CDR3 nucleotides read TGCGCCAGCAGCTTATTAGCGGGACACAATGAGCAGTTCTTC. It yields the protein CASSLLAGHNEQFF. The genes are TRBV5-1 and TRBJ2-1; 8 bases are a match to TRBD2. The CDR3 runs to 14 residues. Germline V gene lookup returns CDR1 SGHRS and CDR2 YFSETQ. V was pared by 2 bases and J by 5 bases, with 3 bases of the junction left unmatched.

CDR3 sequence: CASSVSGTEVNEQFF. For the CDR3, the DNA is TGTGCCAGCAGCGTAAGTGGGACAGAAGTCAATGAGCAGTTCTTC. The rearrangement uses TRBV9 and TRBJ2-1; 7 bases align to TRBD1. The CDR3 extends over 15 amino acids. From germline, CDR1 is SGDLS and CDR2 YYNGEE. V was clipped by 1 base and J by 6 bases; unmatched bases: 7.

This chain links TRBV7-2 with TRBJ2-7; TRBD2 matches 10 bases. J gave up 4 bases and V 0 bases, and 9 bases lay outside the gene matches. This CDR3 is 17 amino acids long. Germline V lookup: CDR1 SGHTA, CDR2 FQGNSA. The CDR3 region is CASSLATLAGDPYEQYF. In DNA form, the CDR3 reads TGTGCCAGCAGCTTAGCGACCCTAGCGGGAGATCCGTACGAGCAGTACTTC.

CDR3 sequence (DNA): TGCAGCGTCACAGGGGGCCCCTCTGGGGCCAACGTCCTGACTTTC. It specifies CSVTGGPSGANVLTF. The chain carries TRBV29-1 and TRBJ2-6, with 9 bases matching TRBD1. Trimming took 6 bases from V and 0 from J; bases not matched to a gene: 3. The length of the CDR3 is 15 residues. Germline CDR1 is SQVTM and CDR2 is ANQGSEA.

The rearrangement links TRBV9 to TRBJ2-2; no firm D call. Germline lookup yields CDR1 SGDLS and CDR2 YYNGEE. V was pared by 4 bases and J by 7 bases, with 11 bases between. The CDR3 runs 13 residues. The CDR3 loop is CASSPRGRGELFF. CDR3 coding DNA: TGTGCCAGCAGCCCAAGAGGCCGCGGGGAGCTGTTTTTT.

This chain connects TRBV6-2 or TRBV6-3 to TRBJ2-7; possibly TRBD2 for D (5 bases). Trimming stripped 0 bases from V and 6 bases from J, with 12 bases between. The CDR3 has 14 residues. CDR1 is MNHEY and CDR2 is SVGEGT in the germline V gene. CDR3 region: CASSYSRTLGEQYF. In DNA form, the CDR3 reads TGTGCCAGCAGTTACTCGAGGACTCTCGGCGAGCAGTACTTC.

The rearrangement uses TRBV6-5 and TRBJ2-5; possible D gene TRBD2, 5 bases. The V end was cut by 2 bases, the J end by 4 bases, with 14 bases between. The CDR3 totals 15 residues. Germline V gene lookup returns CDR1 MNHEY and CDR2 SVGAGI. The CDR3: CASSYVAGVGETQYF. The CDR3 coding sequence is TGTGCCAGCAGTTACGTGGCCGGGGTGGGAGAGACCCAGTACTTC.

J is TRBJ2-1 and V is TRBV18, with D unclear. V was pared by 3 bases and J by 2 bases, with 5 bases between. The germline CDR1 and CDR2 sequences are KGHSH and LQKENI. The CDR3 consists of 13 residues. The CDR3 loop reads CASSPVAYNEQFF. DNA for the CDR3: TGTGCCAGCTCACCGGTAGCCTACAATGAGCAGTTCTTC.

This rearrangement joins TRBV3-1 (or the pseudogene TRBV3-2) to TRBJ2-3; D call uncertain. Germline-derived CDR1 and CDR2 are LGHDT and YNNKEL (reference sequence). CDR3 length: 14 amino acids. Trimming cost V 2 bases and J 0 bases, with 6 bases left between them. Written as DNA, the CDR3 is TGTGCCAGCAGCCAATCGGGTAGCACAGATACGCAGTATTTT. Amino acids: CASSQSGSTDTQYF.

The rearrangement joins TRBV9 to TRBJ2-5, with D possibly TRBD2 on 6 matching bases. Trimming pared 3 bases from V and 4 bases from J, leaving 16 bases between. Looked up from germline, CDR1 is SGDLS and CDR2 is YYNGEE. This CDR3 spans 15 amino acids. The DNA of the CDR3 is TGTGCCAGCAGCGGCGGTTTGGGGGGACGAGAGACCCAGTACTTC. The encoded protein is CASSGGLGGRETQYF.

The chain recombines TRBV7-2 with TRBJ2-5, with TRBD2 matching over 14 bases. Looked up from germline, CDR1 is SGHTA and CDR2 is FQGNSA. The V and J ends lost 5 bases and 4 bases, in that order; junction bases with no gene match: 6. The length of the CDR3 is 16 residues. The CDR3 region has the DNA TGTGCCAGCAGCCCGCAGACTAGCGGGAGGGTAGAGACCCAGTACTTC. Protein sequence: CASSPQTSGRVETQYF. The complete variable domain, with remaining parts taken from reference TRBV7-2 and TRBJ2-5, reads GAGVSQSPSNKVTEKGKDVELRCDPISGHTALYWYRQSLGQGLEFLIYFQGNSAPDKSGLPSDRFSAERTGGSVSTLTIQRTQQEDSAVYLCASSPQTSGRVETQYFGPGTRLLVL.

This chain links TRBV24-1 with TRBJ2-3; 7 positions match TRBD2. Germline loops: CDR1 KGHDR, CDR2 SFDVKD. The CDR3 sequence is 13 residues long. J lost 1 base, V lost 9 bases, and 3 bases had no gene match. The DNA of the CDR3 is TGTGCCACCGGGGCGGGGGGCACAGATACGCAGTATTTT. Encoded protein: CATGAGGTDTQYF.

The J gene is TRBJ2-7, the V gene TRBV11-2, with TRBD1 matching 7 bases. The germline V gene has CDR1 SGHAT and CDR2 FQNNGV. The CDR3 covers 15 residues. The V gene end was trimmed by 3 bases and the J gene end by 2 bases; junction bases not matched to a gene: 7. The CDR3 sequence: CASSFKRGHPYEQYF. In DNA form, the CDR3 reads TGTGCCAGCAGCTTCAAGAGGGGGCACCCCTACGAGCAGTACTTC.

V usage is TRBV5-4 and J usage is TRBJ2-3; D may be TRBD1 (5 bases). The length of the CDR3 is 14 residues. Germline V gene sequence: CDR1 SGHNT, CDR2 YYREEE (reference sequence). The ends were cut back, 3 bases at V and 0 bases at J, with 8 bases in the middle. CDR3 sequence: CASSWTLSTDTQYF. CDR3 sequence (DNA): TGTGCCAGCAGCTGGACACTCAGCACAGATACGCAGTATTTT.

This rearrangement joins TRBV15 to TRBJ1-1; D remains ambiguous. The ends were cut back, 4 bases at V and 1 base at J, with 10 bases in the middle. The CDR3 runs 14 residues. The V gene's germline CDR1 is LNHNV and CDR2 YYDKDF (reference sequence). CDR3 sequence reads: CATSKPVQNTEAFF. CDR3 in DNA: TGTGCCACCAGCAAACCGGTCCAGAACACTGAAGCTTTCTTT.

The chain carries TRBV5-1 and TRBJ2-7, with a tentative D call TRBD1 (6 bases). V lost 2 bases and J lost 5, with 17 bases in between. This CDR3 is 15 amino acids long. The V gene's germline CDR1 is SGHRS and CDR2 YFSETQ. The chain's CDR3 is CASSLYDRIPDEQYF. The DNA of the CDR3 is TGCGCCAGCAGCTTATATGACAGGATCCCCGACGAGCAGTACTTC.

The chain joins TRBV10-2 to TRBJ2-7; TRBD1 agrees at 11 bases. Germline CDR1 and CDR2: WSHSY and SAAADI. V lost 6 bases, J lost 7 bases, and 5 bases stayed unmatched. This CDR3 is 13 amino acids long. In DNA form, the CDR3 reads TGCGCCAGCAGCCCCGGGACAGGGGGAGAGCAGTACTTC. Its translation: CASSPGTGGEQYF.

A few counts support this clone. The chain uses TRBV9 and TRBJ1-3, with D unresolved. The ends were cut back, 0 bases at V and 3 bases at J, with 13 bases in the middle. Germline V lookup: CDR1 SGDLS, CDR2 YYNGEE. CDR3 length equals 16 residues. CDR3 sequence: CASSVGAARDGNTIYF. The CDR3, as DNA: TGTGCCAGCAGCGTAGGGGCGGCTCGGGATGGAAACACCATATATTTT.

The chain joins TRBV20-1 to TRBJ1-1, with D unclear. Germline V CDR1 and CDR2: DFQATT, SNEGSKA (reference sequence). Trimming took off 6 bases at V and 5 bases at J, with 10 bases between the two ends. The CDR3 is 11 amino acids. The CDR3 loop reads CSALGETEAFF. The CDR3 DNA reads TGCAGTGCCCTGGGAGAAACTGAAGCTTTCTTT.

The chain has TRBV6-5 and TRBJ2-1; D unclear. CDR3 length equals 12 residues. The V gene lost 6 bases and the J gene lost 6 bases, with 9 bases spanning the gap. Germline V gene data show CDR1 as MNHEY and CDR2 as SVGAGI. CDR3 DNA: TGTGCCAGCAGGACCGGAGTCAATGAGCAGTTCTTC. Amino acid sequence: CASRTGVNEQFF.